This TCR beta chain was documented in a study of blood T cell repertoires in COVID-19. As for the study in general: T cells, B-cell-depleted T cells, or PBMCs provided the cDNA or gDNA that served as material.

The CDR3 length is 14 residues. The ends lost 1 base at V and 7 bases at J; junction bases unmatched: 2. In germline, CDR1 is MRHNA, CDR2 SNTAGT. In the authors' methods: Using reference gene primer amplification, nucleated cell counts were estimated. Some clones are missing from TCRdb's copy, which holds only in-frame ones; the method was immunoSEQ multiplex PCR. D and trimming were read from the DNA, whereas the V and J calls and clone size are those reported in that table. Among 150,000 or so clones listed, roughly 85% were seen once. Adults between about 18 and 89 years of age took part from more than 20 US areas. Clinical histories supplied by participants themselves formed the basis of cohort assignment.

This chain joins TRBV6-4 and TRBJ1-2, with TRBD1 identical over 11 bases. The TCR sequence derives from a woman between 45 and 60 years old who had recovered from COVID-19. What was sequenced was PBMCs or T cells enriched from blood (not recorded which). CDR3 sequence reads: CASSDWTGGSGYTF. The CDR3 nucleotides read TGTGCCAGCAGTGACTGGACAGGGGGCAGTGGCTACACCTTC.